These T cell receptor beta chains were read from a single sample in a study of blood T cell repertoires in COVID-19. Method: immunoSEQ multiplex PCR; TCRdb's copy keeps in-frame clones and lacks some. The table shows about 300,000 clones, with approximately 89% occurring only once. The sample comprised peripheral blood. The receptors originated from a woman between 25 and 40 years old with COVID-19, enrolled during active disease. Both conserved end residues are part of each CDR3. The D gene is left open where the match is weak. A row's size may be missing; if present it is once, few, many or a size class.

>TRBJ1-2|.|TRBD1|TRBV7-9
CASSLVGQGAFGYTF
TGTGCCAGCAGCTTGGTTGGACAGGGGGCGTTTGGCTACACCTTC
>TRBJ2-5|.|.|TRBV7-2
CASRRNGAEETQYF
TGTGCCAGCAGGCGGAACGGAGCCGAAGAGACCCAGTACTTC
>TRBJ1-5|.|.|TRBV6-6
CASGGQPQHF
TGTGCCAGCGGCGGTCAGCCCCAGCATTTT
>TRBJ1-5|.|.|TRBV5-5
CASSLEMGRSQPQHF
TGTGCCAGCAGCTTGGAGATGGGGCGAAGTCAGCCCCAGCATTTT
>TRBJ2-2|once|TRBD1|TRBV7-2
CASSLIAHRGNFAGELFF
TGTGCCAGCAGCTTAATCGCCCACAGGGGAAACTTTGCCGGGGAGCTGTTTTTT
>TRBJ2-2|few|.|TRBV5-1
CASSPPGGELFF
TGCGCCAGCAGCCCCCCGGGGGGGGAGCTGTTTTTT
>TRBJ1-4|.|.|TRBV2
CASTNTNEKLFF
TGTGCCAGCACAAATACTAATGAAAAACTGTTTTTT
>TRBJ2-2|.|TRBD1|TRBV5-4
CASQAGGPNTGELFF
TGTGCCAGCCAAGCAGGGGGCCCTAACACCGGGGAGCTGTTTTTT
>TRBJ1-2|.|TRBD1|TRBV6-6
CASNRDRINYGYTF
TGTGCCAGCAACCGGGACAGAATTAACTATGGCTACACCTTC
>TRBJ2-7|.|.|TRBV7-9
CASTKGGAYEQYF
TGTGCCAGCACCAAGGGGGGGGCCTACGAGCAGTACTTC
>TRBJ2-1|once|TRBD2|TRBV9
CASSAIGTSYEQFF
TGTGCCAGCAGCGCAATAGGGACTAGTTATGAGCAGTTCTTC
>TRBJ2-7|.|.|TRBV6-5
CASSYSAARGYYEQYF
TGTGCCAGCAGTTACTCGGCGGCCAGGGGTTATTACGAGCAGTACTTC
>TRBJ2-7|.|.|TRBV25-1
CASSAAGGGSYEQYF
TGTGCCAGCAGTGCAGCAGGGGGAGGATCGTACGAGCAGTACTTC
>TRBJ2-3|.|.|TRBV11-3
CASSTRDLSTDTQYF
TGTGCCAGCAGCACCAGAGACTTATCCACAGATACGCAGTATTTT
>TRBJ2-5|.|TRBD2|TRBV7-8
CASSALAVGTQYF
TGTGCCAGCAGCGCGCTAGCGGTAGGCACCCAGTACTTC
>TRBJ1-3|.|.|TRBV6-5
CASSFSRGDTIYF
TGTGCCAGCAGTTTTTCGCGGGGGGACACCATATATTTT
>TRBJ2-7|.|TRBD1|TRBV18
CASRDRAPSYEQYF
TGTGCCAGTCGGGACAGGGCCCCCTCCTACGAGCAGTACTTC
>TRBJ2-3|.|TRBD2|TRBV7-2
CASSPTSGTQYF
TGTGCCAGCAGCCCTACTAGCGGTACGCAGTATTTT
>TRBJ1-5|once|.|TRBV7-2
CASSLTVSNQPQHF
TGTGCCAGCAGCTTAACGGTGAGCAATCAGCCCCAGCATTTT
>TRBJ2-3|.|.|TRBV28
CASLSGGSTDTQYF
TGTGCCAGCCTCTCAGGGGGGAGCACAGATACGCAGTATTTT
>TRBJ2-1|.|.|TRBV6-4
CASSRSPGAYNEQFF
TGTGCCAGCAGTAGGTCCCCAGGGGCCTACAATGAGCAGTTCTTC
>TRBJ1-5|.|.|TRBV2
CASSEGQNQPQHF
TGTGCCAGCAGTGAGGGACAAAATCAGCCCCAGCATTTT
>TRBJ1-6|.|.|TRBV30
CAWSVPPGQRNSPLHF
TGTGCCTGGAGCGTACCTCCGGGACAAAGAAATTCACCCCTCCACTTT
>TRBJ2-2|.|.|TRBV28
CASSLGATGELFF
TGTGCCAGCAGTTTAGGAGCTACCGGGGAGCTGTTTTTT
>TRBJ2-5|.|.|TRBV9
CASSVESSIWETQYF
TGTGCCAGCAGCGTAGAGTCTAGCATTTGGGAGACCCAGTACTTC
>TRBJ2-7|.|.|TRBV6-5
CASSPGQGMGEQYF
TGTGCCAGCAGTCCAGGGCAAGGGATGGGCGAGCAGTACTTC
>TRBJ2-1|.|.|TRBV9
CASSVIPGHNEQFF
TGTGCCAGCAGCGTAATCCCTGGCCACAATGAGCAGTTCTTC
>TRBJ1-1|.|TRBD1|TRBV30
CAWNRGGGTEAFF
TGTGCCTGGAACAGGGGCGGTGGCACTGAAGCTTTCTTT
>TRBJ1-4|.|TRBD1|TRBV18
CASQFRGPREKLFF
TGTGCCAGCCAATTCAGGGGGCCTCGGGAAAAACTGTTTTTT
>TRBJ2-3|.|.|TRBV7-2
CASTFRGRRTDTQYF
TGTGCCAGCACCTTCAGGGGCAGACGCACAGATACGCAGTATTTT
>TRBJ2-3|.|.|TRBV7-2
CASSLRFGDTQYF
TGTGCCAGCAGCTTACGTTTCGGAGATACGCAGTATTTT
>TRBJ1-1|few|.|TRBV19
CASKYGNTEAFF
TGTGCCAGTAAGTACGGGAACACTGAAGCTTTCTTT
>TRBJ1-2|.|TRBD1|TRBV5-4
CASSSEPGQGILGGYTF
TGTGCCAGCAGCTCAGAGCCGGGACAGGGGATTTTGGGGGGCTACACCTTC
>TRBJ1-6|.|.|TRBV2
CAGGGGSAYNSPLHF
TGTGCCGGAGGGGGGGGGTCCGCCTATAATTCACCCCTCCACTTT
>TRBJ1-3|.|.|TRBV5-1
CASSPAGGNTIYF
TGCGCCAGCAGCCCCGCAGGGGGAAACACCATATATTTT
>TRBJ2-1|few|.|TRBV5-6
CASSLFNEQFF
TGTGCCAGCAGCCTCTTTAATGAGCAGTTCTTC
>TRBJ1-1|few|.|TRBV28
CASSLLVVAGLTEAFF
TGTGCCAGCAGTTTATTAGTTGTTGCAGGCCTCACTGAAGCTTTCTTT
>TRBJ1-6|.|.|TRBV19
CASSILNSPLHF
TGTGCCAGTAGTATTCTGAATTCACCCCTCCACTTT
>TRBJ2-1|.|.|TRBV5-5
CASSWWGTFEQFF
TGTGCCAGCAGCTGGTGGGGGACATTTGAGCAGTTCTTC
>TRBJ2-3|.|.|TRBV6-5
CASSYRLRTDTQYF
TGTGCCAGCAGTTACCGTCTACGCACAGATACGCAGTATTTT
>TRBJ1-3|.|.|TRBV12-2
CASHDRGICGNTIYF
TGTGCAAGTCACGACAGGGGAATCTGTGGAAACACCATATATTTT
>TRBJ1-5|.|.|TRBV27
CASSFGHASNQPQHF
TGTGCCAGCAGTTTTGGCCACGCTAGCAATCAGCCCCAGCATTTT